This passage covers 9 T cell receptor beta chains from one sample sequenced in a study of T-cell reconstitution after alpha-beta-depleted transplantation in children. A library of TCRbeta sequences, prepared with unique molecular identifiers, was generated. TCRdb itself ran the PCR reads through MiXCR, one entry per CDR3 protein. Found here are around 680,000 distinct CDR3 sequences, roughly 15% of them singletons; the top ten hold 1.1%. Here the sequenced sample was PBMCs from the stem cell graft donor, taken from the stem cell graft. The origin of the receptors is a human donor who donated a stem cell graft to a child with acute myeloid leukemia.

At least ten counts were recorded for this clonotype. The chain joins TRBV20-1 to TRBJ2-1, with D uncertain. Germline V gene sequence: CDR1 DFQATT, CDR2 SNEGSKA (reference sequence). The CDR3 contains 14 residues. V lost 3 bases, J lost 0 bases, and 9 bases lay in between. The CDR3 DNA is TGCAGTGCTAGTCGGATAAGCTCCTACAATGAGCAGTTCTTC. The encoded protein is CSASRISSYNEQFF.

This clonotype was detected many times. The V call is TRBV20-1, the J call TRBJ1-3; D remains unclear. The CDR3 runs 11 residues. The V gene's germline CDR1 is DFQATT and CDR2 SNEGSKA (reference sequence). Trimming left V 2 bases short and J 6 bases short, with 5 bases between. CDR3 sequence: CSARQKNTIYF. The DNA of the CDR3 is TGCAGTGCTAGACAGAAAAACACCATATATTTT.

This clonotype was counted at least ten times. This chain connects TRBV20-1 to TRBJ1-4, with a weak D call TRBD1 (6 bases). The CDR3 extends over 15 amino acids. Germline V gene lookup returns CDR1 DFQATT and CDR2 SNEGSKA (reference sequence). The V end was cut by 0 bases, the J end by 7 bases, with 15 bases between. CDR3 in amino acids: CSARDLATGGEKLFF. The CDR3 DNA reads TGCAGTGCTAGAGACCTTGCGACAGGAGGTGAAAAACTGTTTTTT.

This clonotype was seen ten or more times. The rearrangement joins TRBV10-1 to TRBJ2-1; 9 nucleotides align to TRBD1. Germline CDR1 reads WNHNN; CDR2 reads SYGVQD (reference sequence). Trimming at V came to 4 bases and at J to 8 bases, leaving 9 bases not matched to a gene. CDR3 length equals 15 residues. The CDR3 is CASSVTGGKADEQFF. In DNA form, the CDR3 reads TGCGCCAGCAGTGTCACAGGGGGCAAAGCGGATGAGCAGTTCTTC.

The CDR3 nucleotides read TGCAGCGTTGTTGGGGTCCGGGAGACCCAGTACTTC. It specifies CSVVGVRETQYF. The chain couples TRBV29-1 to TRBJ2-5; unclear D gene. There are 12 residues in the CDR3. V was shortened by 4 bases and J by 5 bases, with 11 bases between the two germline ends. Germline CDR1 and CDR2: SQVTM and ANQGSEA. Drawing the rest from reference TRBV29-1 and TRBJ2-5, the complete variable domain is SAVISQKPSRDICQRGTSLTIQCQVDSQVTMMFWYRQQPGQSLTLIATANQGSEATYESGFVIDKFPISRPNLTFSTLTVSNMSPEDSSIYLCSVVGVRETQYFGPGTRLLVL.

There are many counts of this clonotype. The V call is TRBV20-1, the J call TRBJ2-3; no clear D. The ends were cut back, 5 bases at V and 2 bases at J, with 8 bases in the middle. This CDR3 comprises 12 residues. Germline V CDR1 and CDR2: DFQATT, SNEGSKA (reference sequence). CDR3 DNA: TGCAGTGCTCCGGACCTCACAGATACGCAGTATTTT. It codes for CSAPDLTDTQYF.

This chain links TRBV5-8 with TRBJ1-6; 7 bases map to TRBD1. The junction had 10 bases not matched to a gene; V was cut back by 4 bases and J by 9 bases. Germline lookup yields CDR1 SGHTS and CDR2 YDEGEE. This CDR3 has 15 amino acids. CDR3 in amino acids: CASSPVRGRASPLHF. The CDR3 nucleotides read TGTGCCAGCAGCCCCGTGAGGGGGCGAGCTTCACCCCTCCACTTT.

This clonotype came up a few times. The V and J genes are TRBV20-1 and TRBJ1-1, with TRBD1 matching 7 bases. The V and J ends lost 6 bases and 6 bases, in that order; junction bases with no gene match: 4. This CDR3 spans 11 amino acids. Looked up from germline, CDR1 is DFQATT and CDR2 is SNEGSKA (reference sequence). Written as DNA, the CDR3 is TGCAGTGCGAGGAGGGGGCCTGAAGCTTTCTTT. Amino acids: CSARRGPEAFF.

This chain uses TRBV6-5 with TRBJ1-1; 7 bases are a match to TRBD1. Germline V gene lookup returns CDR1 MNHEY and CDR2 SVGAGI. V lost 2 bases to trimming and J lost 5 bases; unmatched junction nucleotides: 5. The CDR3 runs 14 residues. This chain's CDR3 is CASSYDRVRTEAFF. In DNA form, the CDR3 reads TGTGCCAGCAGTTACGACAGGGTTAGGACTGAAGCTTTCTTT.